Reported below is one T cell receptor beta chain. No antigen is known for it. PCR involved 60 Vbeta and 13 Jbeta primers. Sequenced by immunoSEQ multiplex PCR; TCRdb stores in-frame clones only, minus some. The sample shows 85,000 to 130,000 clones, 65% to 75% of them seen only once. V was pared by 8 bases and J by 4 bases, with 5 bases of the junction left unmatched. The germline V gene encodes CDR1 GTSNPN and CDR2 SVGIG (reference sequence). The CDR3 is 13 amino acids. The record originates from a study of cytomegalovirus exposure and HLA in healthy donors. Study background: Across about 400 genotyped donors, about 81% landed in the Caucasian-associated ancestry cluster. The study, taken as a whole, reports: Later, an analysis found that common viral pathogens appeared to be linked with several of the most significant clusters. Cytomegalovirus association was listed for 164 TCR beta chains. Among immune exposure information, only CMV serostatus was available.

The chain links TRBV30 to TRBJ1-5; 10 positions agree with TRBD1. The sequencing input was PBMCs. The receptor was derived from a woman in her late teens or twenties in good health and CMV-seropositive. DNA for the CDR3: TGTGCCCTCGGACAGGGGGGAAATCAGCCCCAGCATTTT. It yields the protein CALGQGGNQPQHF.